This is a list of T cell receptor beta chains from one sample in a study of T cells in Graves' hyperthyroidism and ophthalmopathy. TCRdb used MiXCR to reprocess the multiplex PCR reads, holding one entry per CDR3 protein. The repertoire includes roughly 260,000 distinct CDR3 sequences, about 15% of them detected once, and about 14% sits in the top ten. Sequenced input: blood. These receptors all come from a woman aged 40 to 55 with Graves' hyperthyroidism that later progressed to Graves' ophthalmopathy. The CDR3 runs from the conserved cysteine through the conserved F or W. The order of the fields is clone size, D gene, V gene, J gene, CDR3 protein, CDR3 DNA. D genes are given only for firm matches. Only part of the rows carry a size: once, few, many, or a class if the clone is expanded.

.	TRBD1	TRBV5-1	TRBJ1-6	CASSRTGDGGSPLHF	TGCGCCAGCAGTAGGACAGGGGACGGTGGTTCACCCCTCCACTTT
many	TRBD2	TRBV28	TRBJ2-2	CASSPTTGTSGTANTGELFF	TGTGCCAGCAGTCCCACCACCGGGACTAGCGGTACCGCGAACACCGGGGAGCTGTTTTTT
many	TRBD2	TRBV28	TRBJ2-5	CASSFFQREDRETQYF	TGTGCCAGCAGTTTTTTCCAGCGGGAGGACCGAGAGACCCAGTACTTC
many	TRBD2	TRBV4-2	TRBJ2-5	CASSQEERLAETQYF	TGTGCCAGCAGCCAAGAAGAGCGACTAGCGGAGACCCAGTACTTC
many	.	TRBV11-2	TRBJ1-3	CASSLSVTSGNTIYF	TGTGCCAGCAGCCTTAGCGTTACCTCTGGAAACACCATATATTTT
few	TRBD2	TRBV6-6	TRBJ2-7	CASSYLGLAGGYEQYF	TGTGCCAGCAGTTACCTAGGTCTAGCGGGAGGTTACGAGCAGTACTTC
many	TRBD1	TRBV28	TRBJ2-1	CASSQIPGGWWNNEQFF	TGTGCCAGCAGTCAGATACCAGGGGGCTGGTGGAACAATGAGCAGTTCTTC
few	.	TRBV3-1	TRBJ1-3	CASSLRDPGNTIYF	TGTGCCAGCAGCCTCCGGGACCCTGGAAACACCATATATTTT
many	.	TRBV27	TRBJ2-7	CASRDLLSYEQYF	TGTGCCAGTAGGGACTTGCTTTCCTACGAGCAGTACTTC
many	TRBD2	TRBV2	TRBJ2-1	CASSSGRTHNEQFF	TGTGCCAGCAGTAGCGGGAGGACCCACAATGAGCAGTTCTTC
many	TRBD1	TRBV11-2	TRBJ2-2	CASSLDAGGSRELFF	TGTGCCAGCAGCTTAGACGCAGGGGGTTCAAGGGAGCTGTTTTTT
few	.	TRBV5-8	TRBJ1-1	CASSLAGYGNTEAFF	TGTGCCAGCAGCTTGGCGGGATACGGGAACACTGAAGCTTTCTTT
.	TRBD1	TRBV5-1	TRBJ2-6	CASSITGAGANVLTF	TGCGCCAGCAGCATAACAGGGGCTGGGGCCAACGTCCTGACTTTC
many	TRBD1	TRBV7-9	TRBJ1-1	CASSLAITGGVTEAFF	TGTGCCAGCAGCTTAGCCATTACAGGGGGCGTCACTGAAGCTTTCTTT
many	.	TRBV28	TRBJ2-7	CASSFHRGSRSLYEQYF	TGTGCCAGCAGTTTCCACCGGGGCTCAAGGTCTCTCTACGAGCAGTACTTC
many	.	TRBV7-9	TRBJ1-2	CASSLAPYDTDGYTF	TGTGCCAGCAGCTTAGCGCCGTACGATACAGATGGCTACACCTTC
.	TRBD2	TRBV5-1	TRBJ2-2	CASSLLAGGNTGELFF	TGCGCCAGCAGCTTACTAGCGGGAGGGAACACCGGGGAGCTGTTTTTT
many	TRBD2	TRBV28	TRBJ2-1	CASTLLSERGEQFF	TGTGCCAGCACCCTTCTTTCGGAGCGGGGTGAGCAGTTCTTC
many	.	TRBV18	TRBJ1-4	CASSATNEKLFF	TGTGCCAGCTCAGCCACCAATGAAAAACTGTTTTTT
many	.	TRBV2	TRBJ2-7	CASSVSGTRVYEQYF	TGTGCCAGCAGTGTATCCGGGACAAGGGTCTACGAGCAGTACTTC
many	.	TRBV6-1	TRBJ1-6	CASSRYRPTNNSPLHF	TGTGCCAGCAGTCGCTATCGGCCAACTAATAATTCACCCCTCCACTTT
many	.	TRBV4-1	TRBJ2-6	CASSRPEFASGANVLTF	TGCGCCAGCAGCCGCCCTGAATTCGCGTCTGGGGCCAACGTCCTGACTTTC
many	.	TRBV3-1	TRBJ2-7	CASSQASTQYEQYF	TGTGCCAGCAGCCAAGCTTCGACCCAATACGAGCAGTACTTC